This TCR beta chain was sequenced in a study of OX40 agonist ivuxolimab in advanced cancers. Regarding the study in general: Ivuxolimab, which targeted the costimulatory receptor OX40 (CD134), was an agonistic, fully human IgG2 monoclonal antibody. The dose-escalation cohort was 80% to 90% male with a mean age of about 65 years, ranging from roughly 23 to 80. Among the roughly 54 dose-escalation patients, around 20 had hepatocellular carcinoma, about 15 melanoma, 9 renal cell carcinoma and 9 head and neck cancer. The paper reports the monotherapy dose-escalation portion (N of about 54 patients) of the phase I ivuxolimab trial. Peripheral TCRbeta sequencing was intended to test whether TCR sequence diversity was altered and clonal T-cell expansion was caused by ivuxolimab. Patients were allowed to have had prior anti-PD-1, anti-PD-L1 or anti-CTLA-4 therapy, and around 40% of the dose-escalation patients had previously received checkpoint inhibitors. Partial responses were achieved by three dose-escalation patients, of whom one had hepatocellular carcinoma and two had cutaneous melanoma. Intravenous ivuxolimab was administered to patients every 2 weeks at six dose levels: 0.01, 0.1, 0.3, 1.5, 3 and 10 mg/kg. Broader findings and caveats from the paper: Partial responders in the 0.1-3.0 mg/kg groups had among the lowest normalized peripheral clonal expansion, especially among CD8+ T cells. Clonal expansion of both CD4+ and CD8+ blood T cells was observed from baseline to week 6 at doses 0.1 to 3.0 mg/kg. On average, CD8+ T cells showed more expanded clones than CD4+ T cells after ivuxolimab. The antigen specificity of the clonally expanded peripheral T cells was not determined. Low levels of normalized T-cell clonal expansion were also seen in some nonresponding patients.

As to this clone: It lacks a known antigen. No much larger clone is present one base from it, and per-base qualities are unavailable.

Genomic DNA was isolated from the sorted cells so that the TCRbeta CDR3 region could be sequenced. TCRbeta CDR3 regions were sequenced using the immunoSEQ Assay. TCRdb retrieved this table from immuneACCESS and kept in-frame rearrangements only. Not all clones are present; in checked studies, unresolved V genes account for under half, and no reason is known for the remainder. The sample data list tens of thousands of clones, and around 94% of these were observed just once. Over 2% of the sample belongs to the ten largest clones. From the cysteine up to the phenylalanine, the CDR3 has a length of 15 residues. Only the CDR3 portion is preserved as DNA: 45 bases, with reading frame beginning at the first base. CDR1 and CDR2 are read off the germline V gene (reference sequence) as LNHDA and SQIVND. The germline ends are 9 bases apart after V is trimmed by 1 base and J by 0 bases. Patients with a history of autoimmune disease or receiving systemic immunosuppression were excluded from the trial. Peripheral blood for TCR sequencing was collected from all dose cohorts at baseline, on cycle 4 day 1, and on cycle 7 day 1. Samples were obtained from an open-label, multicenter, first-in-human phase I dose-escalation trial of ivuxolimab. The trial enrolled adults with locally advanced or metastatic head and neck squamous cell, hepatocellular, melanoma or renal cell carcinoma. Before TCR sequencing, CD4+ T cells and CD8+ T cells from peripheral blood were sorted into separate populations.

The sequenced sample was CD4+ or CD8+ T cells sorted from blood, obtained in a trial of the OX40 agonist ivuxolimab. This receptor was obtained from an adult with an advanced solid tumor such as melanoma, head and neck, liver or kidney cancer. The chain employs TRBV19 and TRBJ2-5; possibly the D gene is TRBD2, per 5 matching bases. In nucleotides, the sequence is TGTGCCAGTAGTATAGTTGACGGGGACCAAGAGACCCAGTACTTC. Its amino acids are CASSIVDGDQETQYF.